This TCR beta chain came from a study of identical twins. V trimming: 6 bases; J trimming: 6 bases; junction bases outside the gene matches: 7. This CDR3 comprises 13 residues. Germline V gene sequence: CDR1 WSHSY, CDR2 SAAADI. A single record per CDR3 protein comes from TCRdb applying MiXCR to the 5' RACE reads. The repertoire includes just under 650,000 distinct CDR3 sequences, just over 7% of them detected once, and about 1.6% sits in the top ten. These data also formed part of another study, on yellow fever vaccine responses in identical twins.

This chain uses TRBV10-2 with TRBJ1-2; TRBD1 matches 7 bases. This TCR was sampled from a woman between 18 and 29 years old in good health. Sequences were obtained from PBMCs. DNA for the CDR3: TGCGCCAGCAGGCCCGGGACAGTAGATGGCTACACCTTC. Its protein product is CASRPGTVDGYTF.